Presented here are 13 T cell receptor beta chains from one specimen sequenced in a study of memory CD4+ T cells and cytomegalovirus serostatus. The repertoire was sequenced with immunoSEQ multiplex PCR; TCRdb's copy has only in-frame clones and lacks some. The profile covers fewer than 75,000 clones, with roughly four fifths appearing a single time and 0.75% to 0.85% taken by the ten largest. The sort gate was single viable CD3+CD4+CD8-CD45RO+ cells for memory CD4+ T cells. Input material: memory CD4+ T cells from blood. The receptor source for this set is an adult in good health and CMV-seronegative.

The chain couples TRBV5-1 to TRBJ1-5; D not resolved. The CDR3 is 17 amino acids. Germline V lookup: CDR1 SGHRS, CDR2 YFSETQ. V shed 4 bases and J shed 3 bases, with 20 bases lying between them. The CDR3 DNA reads TGCGCCAGCAGCCCTTCTAAGGCGGGCAGCTACAATCAGCCCCAGCATTTT. Translating it yields CASSPSKAGSYNQPQHF.

V is TRBV10-3 and J is TRBJ1-3; D is uncertain. Trimming took 9 bases from V and 4 from J, leaving 10 bases between them. CDR1 is ENHRY, CDR2 SYGVKD, per germline. The CDR3 contains 12 residues. CDR3: CAILVGGNTIYF. The CDR3 nucleotides read TGTGCCATTCTTGTCGGCGGAAACACCATATATTTT.

This clone has only one observation. J is TRBJ1-5 and V is TRBV28; D unclear. This CDR3 is built from 16 residues. Germline V gene data show CDR1 as MDHEN and CDR2 as SYDVKM. V shed 7 bases and J shed 2 bases, with 18 bases lying between them. The CDR3: CASMVVDGVGNQPQHF. CDR3 DNA: TGTGCCAGCATGGTGGTCGATGGAGTGGGCAATCAGCCCCAGCATTTT.

The chain uses TRBV29-1 and TRBJ1-3; 7 positions agree with TRBD1. This CDR3 contains 20 residues. With 2 bases clipped from V and 0 bases from J, the junction kept 19 bases outside the gene matches. CDR1 is SQVTM, CDR2 ANQGSEA, per germline. The CDR3 reads CSVEPTPGRTGRSSGNTIYF. CDR3 nucleotides: TGCAGCGTTGAACCTACCCCGGGAAGGACAGGCAGGAGCTCTGGAAACACCATATATTTT.

V is TRBV6-6 and J is TRBJ1-1, with 7 bases lining up with TRBD1. With 2 bases clipped from V and 6 bases from J, the junction kept 12 bases outside the gene matches. The germline gives CDR1 MNHNY, CDR2 SVGAGI (reference sequence). The CDR3 spans 16 residues. In DNA form, the CDR3 reads TGTGCCAGCAGTTACAATCCCAGGACAGGTGACCCTGAAGCTTTCTTT. This sequence encodes CASSYNPRTGDPEAFF.

Regarding this clone: This CDR3 is also generated by other DNA sequences in the sample. The genes are TRBV7-2 and TRBJ1-1; a possible D gene is TRBD1 (5 bases). Germline lookup yields CDR1 SGHTA and CDR2 FQGNSA. The CDR3 is 15 residues long. V was cut by 1 base and J by 1 base, with 10 bases left in between. This chain's CDR3 is CASSLGDRRNTEAFF. Here the CDR3 DNA reads TGTGCCAGCAGCTTAGGGGACCGAAGGAACACTGAAGCTTTCTTT.

This chain joins TRBV7-8 and TRBJ2-7, with D possibly being TRBD2 (5 bases). V was trimmed by 1 base and J by 11 bases, leaving 12 bases between them. This CDR3 spans 12 amino acids. The germline gives CDR1 SGHVS, CDR2 FQNEAQ. CDR3 sequence: CASSLDVAMKYF. The CDR3 coding sequence is TGTGCCAGCAGCTTAGATGTAGCGATGAAGTACTTC.

The V gene is TRBV5-1, the J gene TRBJ1-1; D is unclear. The CDR3 loop spans 15 amino acids. V shed 7 bases and J shed 1 base, with 17 bases lying between them. Germline CDR1 SGHRS, CDR2 YFSETQ. The CDR3 is CASARSIVQNTEAFF. The CDR3 coding sequence is TGCGCCAGCGCCCGCTCCATTGTGCAGAACACTGAAGCTTTCTTT.

The rearrangement links TRBV6-6 to TRBJ1-5; no definite D call. CDR3 length equals 14 residues. V was clipped by 2 bases and J by 7 bases, with 12 bases between them. The germline CDR1 and CDR2 sequences are MNHNY and SVGAGI (reference sequence). CDR3 loop: CASSYQRPDQPQHF. CDR3 in DNA: TGTGCCAGCAGTTACCAGCGACCGGACCAGCCCCAGCATTTT.

The V gene is TRBV29-1, the J gene TRBJ2-5; possibly TRBD2 for D (5 bases). Germline V gene sequence: CDR1 SQVTM, CDR2 ANQGSEA. V shed 5 bases and J shed 7 bases, with 14 bases lying between them. The CDR3 loop spans 12 amino acids. The CDR3, as DNA: TGCAGCGTTTTCGACTACCTTGGGACCCAGTACTTC. Protein product: CSVFDYLGTQYF.

The rearrangement joins TRBV27 to TRBJ2-7, with 7 bases that match TRBD2. Germline CDR1 is MNHEY and CDR2 is SMNVEV (reference sequence). The CDR3 is 16 residues long. Unmatched junction bases numbered 10, after V lost 2 bases and J lost 3 bases. The DNA of the CDR3 is TGTGCCAGCAGTTTACGAGCGGGGTCCCGAGTCTACGAGCAGTACTTC. It encodes CASSLRAGSRVYEQYF.

This clone came up once. The gene calls are TRBV29-1 and TRBJ2-1, with a possible D match to TRBD2 (6 bases). V was cut by 6 bases and J by 3 bases, with 24 bases left in between. The germline V gene encodes CDR1 SQVTM and CDR2 ANQGSEA. The CDR3 extends over 17 amino acids. CDR3 DNA sequence: TGCAGCGTAGGGATGGGGGGAAGTGAAGGAGTCTACAATGAGCAGTTCTTC. It translates to CSVGMGGSEGVYNEQFF.

The chain carries TRBV5-1 and TRBJ2-5, with D hard to call. The CDR3 spans 11 residues. Germline V gene data show CDR1 as SGHRS and CDR2 as YFSETQ. V dropped 4 bases and J dropped 3 bases, with 4 bases sitting between them. The CDR3 DNA sequence: TGCGCCAGCAGCGAAAAAGAGACCCAGTACTTC. Its translation is CASSEKETQYF.